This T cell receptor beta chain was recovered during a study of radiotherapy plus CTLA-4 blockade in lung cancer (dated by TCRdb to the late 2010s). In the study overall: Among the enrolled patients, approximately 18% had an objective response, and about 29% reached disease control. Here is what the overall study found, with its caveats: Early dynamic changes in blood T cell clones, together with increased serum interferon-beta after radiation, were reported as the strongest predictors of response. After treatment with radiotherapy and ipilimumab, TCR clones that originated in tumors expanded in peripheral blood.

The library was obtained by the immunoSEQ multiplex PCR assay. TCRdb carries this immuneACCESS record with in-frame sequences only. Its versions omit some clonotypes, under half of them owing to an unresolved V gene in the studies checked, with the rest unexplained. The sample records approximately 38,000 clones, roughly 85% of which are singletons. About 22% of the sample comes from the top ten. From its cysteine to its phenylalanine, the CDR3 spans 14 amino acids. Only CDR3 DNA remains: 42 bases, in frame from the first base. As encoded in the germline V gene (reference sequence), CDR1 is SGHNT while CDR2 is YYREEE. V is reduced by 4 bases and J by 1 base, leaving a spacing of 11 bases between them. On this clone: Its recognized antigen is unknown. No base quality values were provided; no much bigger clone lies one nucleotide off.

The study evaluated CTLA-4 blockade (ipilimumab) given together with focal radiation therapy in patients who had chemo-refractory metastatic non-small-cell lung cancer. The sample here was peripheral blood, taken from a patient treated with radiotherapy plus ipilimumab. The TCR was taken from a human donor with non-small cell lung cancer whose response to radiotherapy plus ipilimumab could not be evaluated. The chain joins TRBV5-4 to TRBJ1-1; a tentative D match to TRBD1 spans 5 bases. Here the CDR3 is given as CASSLPGGNTEAFF. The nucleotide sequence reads TGTGCCAGCAGCCTGCCGGGGGGGAACACTGAAGCTTTCTTT.